This entry is about one T cell receptor (beta chain). The antigen remains undetermined. The CDR3 sequence is 19 residues long. Trimming removed 4 bases from V and 3 bases from J; junction bases left unmatched: 17. Germline loops: CDR1 SEHNR, CDR2 FQNEAQ (reference sequence). The data were taken from a study of breast tumors, draining lymph nodes, adjacent tissues. Broader study findings: Tumor repertoires ranked between lymph nodes and nontumor tissue in diversity, with V and J gene preferences.

TCRdb re-analysed the multiplex PCR reads in MiXCR, keeping a single row per CDR3 protein. Among approximately 60,000 distinct CDR3 sequences listed, approximately 62% were seen once. Sequenced: breast tumor tissue. This chain links TRBV7-9 with TRBJ2-1, with 8 bases aligning to TRBD2. The sequence was collected from a female donor with breast cancer. Some clones in this sample may be carry-over from other donors' samples. In DNA form, the CDR3 reads TGTGCCAGCAGCTCCGTGGGACTAGGAGATAAAGTTTTCTACAATGAGCAGTTCTTC. Translating gives CASSSVGLGDKVFYNEQFF.